This T cell receptor beta chain was observed in a study of blood T cell repertoires in COVID-19. Looking at the study overall: There were acute and convalescent COVID-19 samples, and they came from the United States, Italy and Spain. PBMCs, B-cell-depleted T cells, or T cells were the source of the cDNA or gDNA that made up the material.

Original methodology: Amplified reference gene primers provided the basis for estimating nucleated cell counts. Here immunoSEQ multiplex PCR was the method, and the copy in TCRdb shows in-frame clones only, minus some. D and trimming come from the DNA, and the V and J calls and clone size come from that table. The sample consists of roughly 80,000 clones, more than 75% of them appearing once. The junction had 2 bases not matched to a gene; V was cut back by 0 bases and J by 2 bases. The CDR3 sequence is 15 residues long. Germline values: CDR1 MNHEY, CDR2 SMNVEV (reference sequence). Sequencing used peripheral blood. The TCR comes from a human donor in a cohort sampled during active COVID-19. The V call is TRBV27, the J call TRBJ2-7; TRBD1 matches at 9 bases. CDR3 sequence reads: CASSLSGTGTYEQYF. In DNA form, the CDR3 reads TGTGCCAGCAGTTTATCTGGGACAGGGACCTACGAGCAGTACTTC.